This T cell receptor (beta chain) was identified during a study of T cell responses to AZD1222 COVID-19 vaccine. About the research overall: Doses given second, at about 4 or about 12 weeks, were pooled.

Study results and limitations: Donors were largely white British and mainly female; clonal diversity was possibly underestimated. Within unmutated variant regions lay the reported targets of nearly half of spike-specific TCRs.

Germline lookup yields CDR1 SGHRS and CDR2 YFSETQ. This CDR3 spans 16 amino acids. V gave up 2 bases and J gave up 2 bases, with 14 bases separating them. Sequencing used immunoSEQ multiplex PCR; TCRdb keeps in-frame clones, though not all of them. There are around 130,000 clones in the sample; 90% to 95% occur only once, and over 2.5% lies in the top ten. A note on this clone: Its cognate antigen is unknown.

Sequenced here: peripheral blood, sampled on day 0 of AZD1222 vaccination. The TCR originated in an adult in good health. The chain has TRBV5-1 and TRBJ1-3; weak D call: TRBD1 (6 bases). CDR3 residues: CASSFGGQGTGNTIYF. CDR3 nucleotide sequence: TGCGCCAGCAGCTTCGGGGGGCAGGGGACTGGAAACACCATATATTTT.